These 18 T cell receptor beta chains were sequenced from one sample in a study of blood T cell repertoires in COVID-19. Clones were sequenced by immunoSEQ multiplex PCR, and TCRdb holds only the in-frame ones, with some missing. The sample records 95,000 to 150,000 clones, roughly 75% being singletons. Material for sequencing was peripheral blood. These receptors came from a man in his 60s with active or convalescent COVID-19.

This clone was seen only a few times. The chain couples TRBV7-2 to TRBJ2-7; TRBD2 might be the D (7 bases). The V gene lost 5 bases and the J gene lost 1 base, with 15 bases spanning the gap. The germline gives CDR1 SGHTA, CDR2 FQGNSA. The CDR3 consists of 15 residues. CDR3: CASSQGRGLSYEQYF. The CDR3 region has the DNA TGTGCCAGCAGCCAAGGGAGGGGGTTATCCTACGAGCAGTACTTC.

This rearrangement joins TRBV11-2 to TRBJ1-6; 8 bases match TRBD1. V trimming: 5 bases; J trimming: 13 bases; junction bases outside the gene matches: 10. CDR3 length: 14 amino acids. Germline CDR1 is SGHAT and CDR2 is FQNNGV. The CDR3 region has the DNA TGTGCCAGCAGCAGGACAGGGCCGCGGGTCCCCCTCCACTTT. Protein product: CASSRTGPRVPLHF.

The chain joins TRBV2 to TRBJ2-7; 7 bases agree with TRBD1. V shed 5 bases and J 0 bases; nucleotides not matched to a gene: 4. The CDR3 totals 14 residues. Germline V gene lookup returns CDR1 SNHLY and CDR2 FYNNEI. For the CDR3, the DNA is TGTGCCAGCAGTCCGGACAGGAGCTCCTACGAGCAGTACTTC. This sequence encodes CASSPDRSSYEQYF.

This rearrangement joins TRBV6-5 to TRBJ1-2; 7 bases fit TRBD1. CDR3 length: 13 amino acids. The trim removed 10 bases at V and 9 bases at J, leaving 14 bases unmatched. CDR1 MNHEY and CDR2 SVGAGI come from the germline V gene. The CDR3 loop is CATLLEGGISYTF. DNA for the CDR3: TGTGCCACCCTCTTGGAAGGGGGCATTAGCTACACCTTC.

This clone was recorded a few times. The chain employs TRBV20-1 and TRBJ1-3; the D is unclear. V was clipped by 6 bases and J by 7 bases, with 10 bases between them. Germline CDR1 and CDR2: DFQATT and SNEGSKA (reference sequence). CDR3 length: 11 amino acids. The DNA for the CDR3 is TGCAGTGCAGGCAGAGGGAACACCATATATTTT. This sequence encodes CSAGRGNTIYF.

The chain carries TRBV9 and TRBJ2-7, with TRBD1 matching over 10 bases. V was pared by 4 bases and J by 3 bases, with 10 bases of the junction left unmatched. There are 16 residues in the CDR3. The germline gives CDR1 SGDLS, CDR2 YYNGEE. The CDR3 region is CASSPNPGQGRYEQYF. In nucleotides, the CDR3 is TGTGCCAGCAGCCCAAATCCGGGACAGGGGCGCTACGAGCAGTACTTC.

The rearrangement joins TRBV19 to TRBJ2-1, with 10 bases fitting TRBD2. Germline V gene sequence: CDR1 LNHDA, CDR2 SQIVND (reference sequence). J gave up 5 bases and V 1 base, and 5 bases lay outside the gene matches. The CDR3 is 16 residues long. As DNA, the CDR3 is TGTGCCAGTAGTATAGGAAGACTAGCGGGCCACAATGAGCAGTTCTTC. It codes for CASSIGRLAGHNEQFF.

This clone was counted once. CDR3 sequence reads: CAWSRGKETQYF. CDR3 DNA: TGTGCCTGGAGTCGCGGGAAAGAGACCCAGTACTTC. The chain links TRBV30 to TRBJ2-5; TRBD2 is a possible D gene (6 bases). The CDR3 extends over 12 amino acids. Germline values: CDR1 GTSNPN, CDR2 SVGIG (reference sequence). Deletions cut 2 bases from V and 3 bases from J, with 7 bases between.

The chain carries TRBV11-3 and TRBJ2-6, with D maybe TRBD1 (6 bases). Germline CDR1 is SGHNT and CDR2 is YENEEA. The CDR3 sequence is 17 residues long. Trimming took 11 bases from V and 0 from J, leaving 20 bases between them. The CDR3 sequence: CALPHLDSPSGANVLTF. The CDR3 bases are TGTGCCTTACCTCACTTGGACAGTCCCTCTGGGGCCAACGTCCTGACTTTC.

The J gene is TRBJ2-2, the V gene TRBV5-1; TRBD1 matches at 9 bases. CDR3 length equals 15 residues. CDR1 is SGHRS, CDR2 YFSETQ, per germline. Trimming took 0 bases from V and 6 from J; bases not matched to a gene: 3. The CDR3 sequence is CASSLEGQGAGELFF. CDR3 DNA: TGCGCCAGCAGCTTGGAGGGACAGGGTGCCGGGGAGCTGTTTTTT.

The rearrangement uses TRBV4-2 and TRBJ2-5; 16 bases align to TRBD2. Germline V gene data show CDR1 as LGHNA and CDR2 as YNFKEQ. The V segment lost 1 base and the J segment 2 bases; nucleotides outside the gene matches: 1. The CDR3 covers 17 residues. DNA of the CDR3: TGTGCCAGCAGCCAAGGGGGACTAGCGGGAGGGCAAGAGACCCAGTACTTC. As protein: CASSQGGLAGGQETQYF.

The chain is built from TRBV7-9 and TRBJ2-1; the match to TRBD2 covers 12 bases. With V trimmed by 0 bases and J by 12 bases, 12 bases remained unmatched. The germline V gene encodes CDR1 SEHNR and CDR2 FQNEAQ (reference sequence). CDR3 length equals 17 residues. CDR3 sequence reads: CASSLAAGTSGPTVQFF. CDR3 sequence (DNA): TGTGCCAGCAGCTTAGCTGCCGGGACTAGCGGGCCTACAGTGCAGTTCTTC.

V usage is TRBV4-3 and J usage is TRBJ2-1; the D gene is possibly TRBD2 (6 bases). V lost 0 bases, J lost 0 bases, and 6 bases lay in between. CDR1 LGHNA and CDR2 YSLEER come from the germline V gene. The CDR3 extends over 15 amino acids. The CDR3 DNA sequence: TGCGCCAGCAGCCAAGAGGGGGGCTCCTACAATGAGCAGTTCTTC. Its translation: CASSQEGGSYNEQFF.

The CDR3 reads CSVADRGRREKLFF. In DNA form, the CDR3 reads TGCAGCGTTGCCGACAGGGGGCGGCGTGAAAAACTGTTTTTT. The chain carries TRBV29-1 and TRBJ1-4; 10 nucleotides line up with TRBD1. The CDR3 is 14 residues long. J gave up 7 bases and V 4 bases, and 6 bases lay outside the gene matches. Germline V gene lookup returns CDR1 SQVTM and CDR2 ANQGSEA.

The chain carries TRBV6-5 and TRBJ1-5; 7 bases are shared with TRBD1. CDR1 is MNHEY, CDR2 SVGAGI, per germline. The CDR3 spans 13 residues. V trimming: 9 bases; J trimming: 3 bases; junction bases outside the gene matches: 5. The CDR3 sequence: CASQGGPNQPQHF. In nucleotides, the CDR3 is TGTGCCAGTCAAGGGGGCCCCAATCAGCCCCAGCATTTT.

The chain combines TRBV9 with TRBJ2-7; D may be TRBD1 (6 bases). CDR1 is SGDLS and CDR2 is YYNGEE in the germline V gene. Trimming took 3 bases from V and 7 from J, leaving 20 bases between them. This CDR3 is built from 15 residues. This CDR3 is CASSGGNGQSREQYF. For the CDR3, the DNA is TGTGCCAGCAGCGGAGGGAACGGACAGTCTCGGGAGCAGTACTTC.

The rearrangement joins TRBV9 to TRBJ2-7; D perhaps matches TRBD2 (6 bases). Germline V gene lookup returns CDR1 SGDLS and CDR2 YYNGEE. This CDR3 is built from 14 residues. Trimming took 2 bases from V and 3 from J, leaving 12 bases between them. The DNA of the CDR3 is TGTGCCAGCAGCGTCTCCTGGGGGGACTACGAGCAGTACTTC. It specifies CASSVSWGDYEQYF.

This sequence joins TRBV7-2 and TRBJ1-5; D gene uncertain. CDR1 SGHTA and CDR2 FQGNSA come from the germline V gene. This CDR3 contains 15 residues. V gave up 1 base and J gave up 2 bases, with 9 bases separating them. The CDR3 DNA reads TGTGCCAGCAGCTTAGGTCCGGGAGGCAATCAGCCCCAGCATTTT. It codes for CASSLGPGGNQPQHF.